This TCR beta chain is drawn from a study of cytomegalovirus exposure and HLA in healthy donors. This CDR3 is 13 amino acids long. The V gene lost 0 bases and the J gene lost 9 bases, with 9 bases spanning the gap. The germline gives CDR1 SGHRS, CDR2 YFSETQ. A multiplex PCR was run with 60 Vbeta primers and 13 Jbeta primers. Authors' processing steps: An analysis performed later counted about 80 million unique TCR beta chains (approximately 10 million of them shared). TCRdb's table, derived via immunoSEQ multiplex PCR, lists solely in-frame clones and lacks some. V and J calls and clone size are as listed in that table; D and trimming were resolved from the DNA. The sample records just over 25,000 clones, approximately 70% being singletons. Healthy bone marrow donors made up the donor group.

Sequenced input: PBMCs. This rearrangement joins TRBV5-1 to TRBJ2-2; D remains unclear. The origin of this receptor is a woman between 50 and 59 years old in good health and CMV-seronegative. CDR3: CASSLEPSRELFF. CDR3 nucleotide sequence: TGCGCCAGCAGCTTGGAGCCGTCCAGGGAGCTGTTTTTT. The full variable domain, completed using reference TRBV5-1 and TRBJ2-2, is KAGVTQTPRYLIKTRGQQVTLSCSPISGHRSVSWYQQTPGQGLQFLFEYFSETQRNKGNFPGRFSGRQFSNSRSEMNVSTLELGDSALYLCASSLEPSRELFFGEGSRLTVL.